Presented here are 20 T cell receptor beta chains from one specimen sequenced in a study of T cell repertoires in cytomegalovirus infection. TCRdb re-called the reads through MiXCR, storing one row per CDR3 protein. The data contain approximately 190,000 distinct CDR3 sequences, 28% of them singletons. Sequenced sample: PBMCs. The receptors were sampled from a human donor in good health (CMV status not recorded). Some clones in this sample may be carry-over from other donors' samples.

This clonotype turned up a few times. The chain links TRBV20-1 to TRBJ2-7; TRBD1 might be the D (5 bases). CDR1 is DFQATT, CDR2 SNEGSKA, per germline (reference sequence). Trimming stripped 1 base from V and 4 bases from J, with 14 bases between. The CDR3 is 14 residues long. In DNA, the CDR3 is TGCAGTGCTAGAGGGGGCAGGGTAAGGTACGAGCAGTACTTC. Translated, it gives CSARGGRVRYEQYF.

The rearrangement joins TRBV2 to TRBJ1-2; maybe TRBD1 (6 bases). Per the germline V gene, CDR1 is SNHLY and CDR2 is FYNNEI. The CDR3 covers 15 residues. The ends were cut back, 0 bases at V and 8 bases at J, with 16 bases in the middle. The CDR3 region is CASSEAGRGNGGYTF. CDR3 coding DNA: TGTGCCAGCAGTGAAGCCGGAAGGGGGAACGGCGGCTACACCTTC.

The genes are TRBV2 and TRBJ2-7; the D call may be TRBD1 or TRBD2 (5 bases each). V was clipped by 10 bases and J by 2 bases, with 15 bases between them. CDR1 is SNHLY, CDR2 FYNNEI, per germline. The CDR3 sequence is 13 residues long. CDR3 sequence: CATVGTDPYEQYF. The CDR3 DNA sequence: TGTGCCACTGTGGGGACCGACCCCTACGAGCAGTACTTC.

The chain uses TRBV5-5 and TRBJ2-7, with TRBD2 matching over 8 bases. Germline V CDR1 and CDR2: SGHKS, YYEKEE (reference sequence). There are 15 residues in the CDR3. V gave up 7 bases and J gave up 1 base; unmatched junction bases: 10. The CDR3 DNA reads TGTGCCAGCTCCTCTACCCCGGGGGGGTCCTACGAGCAGTACTTC. Translating it yields CASSSTPGGSYEQYF.

This clonotype was seen just once. The chain uses TRBV18 and TRBJ1-5; no clear D gene. The CDR3 covers 12 residues. Per germline, CDR1 KGHSH and CDR2 LQKENI. Trimming removed 2 bases at V and 8 bases at J, with 7 bases between. Written as DNA, the CDR3 is TGTGCCAGCTCACCAGAGGGCAAGCCCCAGCATTTT. Translated: CASSPEGKPQHF.

This clonotype has more than one count but fewer than ten. The rearrangement joins TRBV2 to TRBJ1-1; possible D gene TRBD1, 5 bases. Trimming pared 5 bases from V and 0 bases from J, leaving 10 bases between. This CDR3 comprises 14 residues. Per germline, CDR1 SNHLY and CDR2 FYNNEI. The CDR3 DNA is TGTGCCAGCAGTCCGACAGTGTTGAACACTGAAGCTTTCTTT. Protein: CASSPTVLNTEAFF.

This chain connects TRBV6-1 to TRBJ2-1; 9 bases align to TRBD2. The CDR3 totals 15 residues. J lost 9 bases, V lost 5 bases, and 11 bases had no gene match. Looked up from germline, CDR1 is MNHNS and CDR2 is SASEGT. The CDR3 here is CASSPGGGAHLEQFF. The CDR3 DNA sequence: TGTGCCAGCAGTCCCGGCGGGGGGGCCCACCTTGAGCAGTTCTTC.

This clonotype occurred many times. The genes are TRBV7-2 and TRBJ1-6, with D unclear. Germline lookup yields CDR1 SGHTA and CDR2 FQGNSA. V shed 2 bases and J shed 5 bases, with 19 bases lying between them. This CDR3 contains 18 residues. CDR3 residues: CASSLWIRQASDNSPLHF. The CDR3 bases are TGTGCCAGCAGCTTATGGATAAGGCAGGCGAGCGATAATTCACCCCTCCACTTT.

This clonotype has at least ten counts. V gene TRBV11-2 combines with J gene TRBJ2-7; TRBD2 aligns across 8 bases. Germline values: CDR1 SGHAT, CDR2 FQNNGV. The CDR3 is made up of 15 amino acids. Losses at the gene ends were 1 base for V and 4 bases for J; bases not matched to a gene: 6. CDR3 sequence reads: CASSLGAGAIYEQYF. CDR3 sequence (DNA): TGTGCCAGCAGCTTAGGAGCGGGGGCCATATACGAGCAGTACTTC.

This clonotype was detected ten times or more. The chain is built from TRBV7-9 and TRBJ2-3; weak D call: TRBD1 (6 bases). Germline values: CDR1 SEHNR, CDR2 FQNEAQ (reference sequence). This CDR3 comprises 12 residues. Trimming left V 5 bases short and J 4 bases short, with 7 bases between. CDR3 sequence: CASSPGADTQYF. The CDR3, as DNA: TGTGCCAGCAGCCCAGGGGCAGATACGCAGTATTTT.

In its sample, this clonotype was seen many times. The junction departs from germline at one end; a sequencing error may be responsible. This sequence joins TRBV7-7 and TRBJ2-5, with 8 bases aligning to TRBD2. There are 15 residues in the CDR3. CDR1 SSHAT and CDR2 FNYEAQ come from the germline V gene (reference sequence). The CDR3 is CASSLDAGGGETQYF. The CDR3 DNA reads as TGTGCTAGCAGCTTAGACGCCGGGGGGGGAGAGACCCAGTACTTC.

The rearrangement links TRBV19 to TRBJ1-1, with a tentative D call TRBD1 (5 bases). The CDR3 consists of 17 residues. The V and J ends lost 6 bases and 1 base respectively, with 21 bases between them. Per the germline V gene, CDR1 is LNHDA and CDR2 is SQIVND (reference sequence). The CDR3 is CASSHPGRGITNTEAFF. Written as DNA, the CDR3 is TGTGCCAGTAGCCACCCCGGTCGGGGGATTACGAACACTGAAGCTTTCTTT.

The rearrangement uses TRBV20-1 and TRBJ1-2; TRBD1 matches 10 bases. This CDR3 is built from 15 residues. Unmatched junction bases numbered 9, after V lost 6 bases and J lost 2 bases. Germline lookup yields CDR1 DFQATT and CDR2 SNEGSKA (reference sequence). The CDR3 nucleotides are TGCAGTGCGCAAGGGACAGGGGTGGCGAACTATGGCTACACCTTC. Translation gives CSAQGTGVANYGYTF.

A few counts support this clonotype. The J gene is TRBJ1-1, the V gene TRBV19; possible D gene TRBD1, 6 bases. The CDR3 runs 15 residues. Deletions cut 4 bases from V and 1 base from J, with 13 bases between. Germline CDR1 and CDR2: LNHDA and SQIVND (reference sequence). The CDR3 DNA reads TGTGCCAGTAGTACCACGGGACAAGAGAACACTGAAGCTTTCTTT. Its translation is CASSTTGQENTEAFF.

Worth noting for this clonotype: A much larger clone differs by one base, so this may be a read error. The chain carries TRBV12-3 or TRBV12-4 and TRBJ2-1, with 8 nucleotides matching TRBD2. The junction had 9 bases not matched to a gene; V was cut back by 3 bases and J by 8 bases. The CDR3 extends over 15 amino acids. The CDR3 loop is CASSLGSGVVDEQFF. In DNA, the CDR3 is TGTGCCAGCAGTTTGGGTAGCGGGGTAGTTGATGAGCAGTTCTTC.

The chain carries TRBV10-3 and TRBJ1-1, with 7 nucleotides matching TRBD1. The CDR3 consists of 15 residues. Germline CDR1 is ENHRY and CDR2 is SYGVKD. Unmatched junction bases numbered 6, after V lost 4 bases and J lost 1 base. CDR3 sequence (DNA): TGTGCCATCAGTGCGGGGCAGGGGGGGAACACTGAAGCTTTCTTT. The encoded protein is CAISAGQGGNTEAFF.

The V and J genes are TRBV7-2 and TRBJ1-1, with TRBD1 identical over 9 bases. V gave up 3 bases and J gave up 1 base; unmatched junction bases: 12. Germline CDR1 SGHTA, CDR2 FQGNSA. The CDR3 is 18 amino acids. In DNA form, the CDR3 reads TGTGCCAGCAGCTTTTCCGGGACAGGGTCTGTGTGGAACACTGAAGCTTTCTTT. Translation: CASSFSGTGSVWNTEAFF.

This clonotype was seen repeatedly, ten times or more. The J gene is TRBJ2-2, the V gene TRBV10-3; D gene uncertain. There are 14 residues in the CDR3. Germline lookup yields CDR1 ENHRY and CDR2 SYGVKD. Trimming shortened V by 10 bases and J by 5 bases, and 17 bases separated the two germline ends. Here the CDR3 DNA reads TGTGCCACTGGACGCCCTACCCAAACCGGGGAGCTGTTTTTT. This encodes CATGRPTQTGELFF.

This clonotype has more than one count but fewer than ten. The chain has TRBV12-3 or TRBV12-4 and TRBJ2-3; 14 bases map to TRBD2. The CDR3 spans 17 residues. V dropped 4 bases and J dropped 1; count of bases not matched to a gene: 4. The CDR3 is CASSSGTSGGGTDTQYF. Here the CDR3 DNA reads TGTGCCAGCAGTTCCGGGACTAGCGGGGGCGGCACAGATACGCAGTATTTT.

In this sample, this clonotype turned up many times. V and J are TRBV7-8 and TRBJ1-6, with D possibly being TRBD1 (6 bases). With 2 bases removed from V and 0 bases from J, the gap between germline ends came to 8 bases. Germline lookup yields CDR1 SGHVS and CDR2 FQNEAQ. CDR3 length equals 16 residues. The DNA for the CDR3 is TGTGCCAGCAGCTTACAGGGGAGCTCCTATAATTCACCCCTCCACTTT. Residues: CASSLQGSSYNSPLHF.